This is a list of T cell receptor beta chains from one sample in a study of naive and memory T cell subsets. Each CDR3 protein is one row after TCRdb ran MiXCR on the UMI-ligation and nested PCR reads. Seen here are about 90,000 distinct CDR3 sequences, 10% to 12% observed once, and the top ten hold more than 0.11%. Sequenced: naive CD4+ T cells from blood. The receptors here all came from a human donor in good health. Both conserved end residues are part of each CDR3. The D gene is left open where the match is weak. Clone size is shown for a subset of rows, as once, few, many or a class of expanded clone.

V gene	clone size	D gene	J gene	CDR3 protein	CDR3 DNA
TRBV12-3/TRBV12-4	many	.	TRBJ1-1	CASTKTGMWNTEAFF	TGTGCCAGCACTAAGACGGGAATGTGGAACACTGAAGCTTTCTTT
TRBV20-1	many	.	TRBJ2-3	CSPRGGGHARTDTQYF	TGCAGTCCTAGAGGAGGGGGGCACGCACGTACAGATACGCAGTATTTT
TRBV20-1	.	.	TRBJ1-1	CSARRGHGNTEAFF	TGCAGTGCTAGACGGGGACACGGCAACACTGAAGCTTTCTTT
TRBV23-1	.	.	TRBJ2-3	CASRDPKLAPYTDTQYF	TGCGCCAGCCGAGATCCCAAGCTAGCACCTTACACAGATACGCAGTATTTT
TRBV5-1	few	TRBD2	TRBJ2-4	CASSPGGGAKNIQYF	TGCGCCAGCAGCCCGGGAGGGGGGGCCAAAAACATTCAGTACTTC
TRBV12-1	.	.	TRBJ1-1	CASSFWDMNTEAFF	TGTGCCAGCAGCTTTTGGGATATGAACACTGAAGCTTTCTTT
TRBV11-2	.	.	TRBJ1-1	CASSLGVADGTEAFF	TGTGCCAGCAGCTTAGGGGTCGCAGATGGCACTGAAGCTTTCTTT
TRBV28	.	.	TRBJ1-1	CASSLRGTEAFF	TGTGCCAGCAGTTTACGGGGGACTGAAGCTTTCTTT
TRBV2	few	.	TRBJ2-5	CASSEGQTQYF	TGTGCCAGCAGTGAAGGACAGACCCAGTACTTC
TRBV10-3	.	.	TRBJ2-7	CAIPVGDRLRVYEQYF	TGTGCCATCCCAGTGGGCGACCGGCTCAGGGTCTACGAGCAGTACTTC
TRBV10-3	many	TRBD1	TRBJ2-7	CAISEDRDKYEQYF	TGTGCCATCAGTGAGGACAGGGACAAGTACGAGCAGTACTTC
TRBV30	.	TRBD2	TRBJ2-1	CAWSLTRTSGSVNEQFF	TGTGCCTGGAGTTTAACCCGGACTAGCGGGAGTGTGAATGAGCAGTTCTTC
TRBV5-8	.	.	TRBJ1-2	CASSLRRQNYGYTF	TGTGCCAGCAGCTTGAGGCGGCAGAACTATGGCTACACCTTC
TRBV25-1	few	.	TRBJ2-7	CASSGVDSTYEQYF	TGTGCCAGCAGTGGGGTGGACAGCACCTACGAGCAGTACTTC
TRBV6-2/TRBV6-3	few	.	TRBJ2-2	CASSQAGELFF	TGTGCCAGCTCCCAAGCCGGGGAGCTGTTTTTT
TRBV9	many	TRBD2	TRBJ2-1	CASSVGQRESNEQFF	TGTGCCAGCAGCGTAGGGCAGCGGGAGAGTAATGAGCAGTTCTTC
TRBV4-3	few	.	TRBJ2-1	CASSPDALSSSYNEQFF	TGCGCCAGCAGCCCCGACGCCCTTTCCAGCTCCTACAATGAGCAGTTCTTC
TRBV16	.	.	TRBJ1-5	CASSPVEGPQHF	TGTGCCAGCAGTCCCGTCGAAGGGCCCCAGCATTTT
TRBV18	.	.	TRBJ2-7	CASSPDVGGSHEQYF	TGTGCCAGCTCACCAGATGTCGGAGGGAGCCACGAGCAGTACTTC
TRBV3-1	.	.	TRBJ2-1	CASSQVAHEQFF	TGTGCCAGCAGCCAAGTGGCCCATGAGCAGTTCTTC
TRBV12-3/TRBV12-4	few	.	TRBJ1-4	CASSLLGINEKLFF	TGTGCCAGCAGTCTACTAGGCATTAATGAAAAACTGTTTTTT
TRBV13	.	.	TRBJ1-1	CASSRGGMNTEAFF	TGTGCCAGCAGCCGAGGAGGGATGAACACTGAAGCTTTCTTT
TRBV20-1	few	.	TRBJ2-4	CSARDVAKNIQYF	TGCAGTGCTAGAGATGTAGCCAAAAACATTCAGTACTTC
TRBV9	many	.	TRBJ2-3	CASSVGGGQPTDTQYF	TGTGCCAGCAGCGTAGGCGGGGGCCAACCCACAGATACGCAGTATTTT
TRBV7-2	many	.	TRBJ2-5	CASSRSYTEETQYF	TGTGCCAGCAGCCGATCCTACACAGAAGAGACCCAGTACTTC
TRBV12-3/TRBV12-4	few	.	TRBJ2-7	CASSATELSSYEQYF	TGTGCCAGCAGTGCGACAGAGCTTAGCTCCTACGAGCAGTACTTC
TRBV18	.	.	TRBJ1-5	CASSPGSPSNQPQHF	TGTGCCAGCTCACCAGGGAGTCCTAGCAATCAGCCCCAGCATTTT
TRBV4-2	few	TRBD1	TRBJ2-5	CASSPVDRGPEETQYF	TGTGCCAGCAGCCCGGTGGACAGGGGCCCCGAAGAGACCCAGTACTTC
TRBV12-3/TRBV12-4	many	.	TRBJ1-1	CASSSPKWTEAFF	TGTGCCAGCAGTTCTCCAAAATGGACTGAAGCTTTCTTT
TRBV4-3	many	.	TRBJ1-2	CASSPQTGGGYGYTF	TGCGCCAGCAGCCCCCAGACCGGGGGAGGGTATGGCTACACCTTC
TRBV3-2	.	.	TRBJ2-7	CANSRLYEQYF	TGTGCCAACTCGAGACTATACGAGCAGTACTTC
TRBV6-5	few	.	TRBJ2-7	CASSYSNQATGRKEYF	TGTGCCAGCAGTTACTCGAATCAAGCTACGGGTCGTAAGGAGTACTTC
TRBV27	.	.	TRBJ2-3	CASSFNRDTQYF	TGTGCCAGCAGTTTCAATCGAGATACGCAGTATTTT
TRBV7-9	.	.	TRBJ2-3	CASSQLGPDSTDTQYF	TGTGCCAGCAGCCAACTAGGCCCCGATAGCACAGATACGCAGTATTTT
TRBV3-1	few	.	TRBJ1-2	CASSQRSGGYTF	TGTGCCAGCAGCCAGCGCTCGGGTGGCTACACCTTC
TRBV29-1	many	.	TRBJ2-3	CSVGGVARSTDTQYF	TGCAGCGTTGGGGGAGTAGCCAGGTCCACAGATACGCAGTATTTT
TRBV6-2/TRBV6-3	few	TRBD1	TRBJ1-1	CASSYDRAIKNTEAFF	TGTGCCAGCAGTTACGACAGGGCCATCAAGAACACTGAAGCTTTCTTT
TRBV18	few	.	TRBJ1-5	CASSLQGEGSLQPQHF	TGTGCCAGCTCACTTCAGGGTGAGGGGTCCCTCCAGCCCCAGCATTTT
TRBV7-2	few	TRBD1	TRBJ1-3	CASSLDRASGNTIYF	TGTGCCAGCAGCCTAGACAGGGCCTCTGGAAACACCATATATTTT
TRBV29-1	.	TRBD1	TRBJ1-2	CSLDRVDGYTF	TGCAGCTTAGACAGGGTTGACGGCTACACCTTC
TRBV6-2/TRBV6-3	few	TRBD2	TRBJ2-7	CASRAGTSGDYEQYF	TGTGCCAGCAGAGCCGGGACTAGCGGGGACTACGAGCAGTACTTC
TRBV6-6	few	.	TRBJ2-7	CASLHGQGLIYEQYF	TGTGCCAGCCTACACGGGCAGGGTCTCATCTACGAGCAGTACTTC
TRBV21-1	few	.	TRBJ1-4	CASSKMLEKTTNEKLFF	TGTGCCAGCAGCAAAATGTTGGAGAAGACAACTAATGAAAAACTGTTTTTT